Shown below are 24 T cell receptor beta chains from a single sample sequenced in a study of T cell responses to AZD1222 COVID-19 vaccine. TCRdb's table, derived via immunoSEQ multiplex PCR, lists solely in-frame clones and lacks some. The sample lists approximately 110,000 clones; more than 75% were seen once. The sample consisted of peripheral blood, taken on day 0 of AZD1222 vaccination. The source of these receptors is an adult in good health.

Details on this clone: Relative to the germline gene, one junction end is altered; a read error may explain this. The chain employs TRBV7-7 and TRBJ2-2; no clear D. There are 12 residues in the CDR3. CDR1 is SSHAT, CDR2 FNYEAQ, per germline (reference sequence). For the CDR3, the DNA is TGTGCTAGCAGCCACAACACCGGGGAGCTGTTTTTT. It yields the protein CASSHNTGELFF. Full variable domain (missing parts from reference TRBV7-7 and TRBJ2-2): GAGVSQSPRYKVTKRGQDVTLRCDPISSHATLYWYQQALGQGPEFLTYFNYEAQPDKSGLPSDRFSAERPEGSISTLTIQRTEQRDSAMYRCASSHNTGELFFGEGSRLTVL.

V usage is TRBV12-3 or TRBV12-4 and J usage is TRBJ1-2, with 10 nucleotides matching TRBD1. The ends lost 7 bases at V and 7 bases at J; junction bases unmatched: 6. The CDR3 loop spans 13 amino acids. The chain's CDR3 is CASTHGQGGGYTF. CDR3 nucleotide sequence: TGTGCCAGCACCCATGGACAGGGGGGTGGCTACACCTTC.

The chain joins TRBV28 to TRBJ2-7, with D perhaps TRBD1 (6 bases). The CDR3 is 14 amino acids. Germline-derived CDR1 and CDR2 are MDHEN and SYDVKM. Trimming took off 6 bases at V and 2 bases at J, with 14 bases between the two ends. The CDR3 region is CASRTGAATYEQYF. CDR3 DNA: TGTGCCAGCAGGACAGGCGCAGCCACCTACGAGCAGTACTTC. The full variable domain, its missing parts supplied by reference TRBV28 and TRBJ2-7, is DVKVTQSSRYLVKRTGEKVFLECVQDMDHENMFWYRQDPGLGLRLIYFSYDVKMKEKGDIPEGYSVSREKKERFSLILESASTNQTSMYLCASRTGAATYEQYFGPGTRLTVT.

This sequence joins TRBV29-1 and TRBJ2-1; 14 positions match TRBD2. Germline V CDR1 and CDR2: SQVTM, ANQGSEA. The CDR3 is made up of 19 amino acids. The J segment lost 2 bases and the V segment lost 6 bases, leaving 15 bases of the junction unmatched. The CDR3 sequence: CSVDGTSGRYSVAYNEQFF. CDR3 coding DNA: TGCAGCGTCGATGGGACTAGCGGGAGATATTCCGTCGCCTACAATGAGCAGTTCTTC.

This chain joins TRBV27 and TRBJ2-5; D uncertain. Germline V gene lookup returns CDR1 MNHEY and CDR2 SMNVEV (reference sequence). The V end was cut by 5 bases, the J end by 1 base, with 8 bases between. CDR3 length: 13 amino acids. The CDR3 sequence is CASSPIGQETQYF. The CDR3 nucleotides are TGTGCCAGCAGTCCTATCGGCCAAGAGACCCAGTACTTC.

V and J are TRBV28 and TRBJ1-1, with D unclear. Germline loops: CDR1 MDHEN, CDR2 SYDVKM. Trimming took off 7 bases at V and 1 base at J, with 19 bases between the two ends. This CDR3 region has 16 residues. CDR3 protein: CASKRGSGRRNTEAFF. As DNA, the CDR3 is TGTGCCAGCAAAAGAGGGAGCGGACGGAGGAACACTGAAGCTTTCTTT.

The CDR3 nucleotides are TGCGCCAGCAGCCAAGAAACGGGGGGTGACAGGGGGCTAGAGACCCAGTACTTC. Amino acid sequence: CASSQETGGDRGLETQYF. V and J are TRBV4-3 and TRBJ2-5, with 10 bases matching TRBD1. The length of the CDR3 is 18 residues. Germline lookup yields CDR1 LGHNA and CDR2 YSLEER. Unmatched junction bases numbered 11, after V lost 0 bases and J lost 4 bases.

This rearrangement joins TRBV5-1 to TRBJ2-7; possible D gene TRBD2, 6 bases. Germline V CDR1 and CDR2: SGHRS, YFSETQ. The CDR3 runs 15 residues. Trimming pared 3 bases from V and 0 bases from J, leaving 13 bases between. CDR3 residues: CASSWVSGSSYEQYF. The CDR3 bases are TGCGCCAGCAGCTGGGTATCCGGGAGCTCCTACGAGCAGTACTTC.

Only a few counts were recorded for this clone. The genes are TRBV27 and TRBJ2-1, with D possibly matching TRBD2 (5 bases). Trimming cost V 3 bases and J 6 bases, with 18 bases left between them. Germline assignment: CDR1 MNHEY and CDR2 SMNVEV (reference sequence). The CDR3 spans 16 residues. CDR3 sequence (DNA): TGTGCCAGCAGTTTTTTAGGAAACACTAGGGCCAATGAGCAGTTCTTC. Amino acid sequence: CASSFLGNTRANEQFF.

As DNA, the CDR3 is TGTGCCTGGACGGGGGGCGCGGGTAATTCACCCCTCCACTTT. Amino acids: CAWTGGAGNSPLHF. V gene TRBV30 combines with J gene TRBJ1-6, with D possibly TRBD1 on 6 matching bases. The CDR3 consists of 14 residues. V was cut by 4 bases and J by 6 bases, with 13 bases left in between. Germline loops: CDR1 GTSNPN, CDR2 SVGIG (reference sequence).

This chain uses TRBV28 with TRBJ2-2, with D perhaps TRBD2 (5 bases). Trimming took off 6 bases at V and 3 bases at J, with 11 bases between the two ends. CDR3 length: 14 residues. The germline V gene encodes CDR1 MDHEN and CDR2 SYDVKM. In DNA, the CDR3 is TGTGCCAGCAGGTCACTAGAGTACACCGGGGAGCTGTTTTTT. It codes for CASRSLEYTGELFF. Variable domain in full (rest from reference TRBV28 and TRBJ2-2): DVKVTQSSRYLVKRTGEKVFLECVQDMDHENMFWYRQDPGLGLRLIYFSYDVKMKEKGDIPEGYSVSREKKERFSLILESASTNQTSMYLCASRSLEYTGELFFGEGSRLTVL.

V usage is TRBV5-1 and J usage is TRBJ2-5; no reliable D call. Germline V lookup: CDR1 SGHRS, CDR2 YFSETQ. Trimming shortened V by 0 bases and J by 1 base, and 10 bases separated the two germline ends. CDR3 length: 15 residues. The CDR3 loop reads CASSLVQSTQETQYF. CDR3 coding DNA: TGCGCCAGCAGCTTGGTCCAGTCAACCCAAGAGACCCAGTACTTC.

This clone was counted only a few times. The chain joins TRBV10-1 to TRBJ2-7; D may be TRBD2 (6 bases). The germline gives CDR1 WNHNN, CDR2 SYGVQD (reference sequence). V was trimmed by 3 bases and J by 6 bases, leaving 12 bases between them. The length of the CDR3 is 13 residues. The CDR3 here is CASSESNGGEQYF. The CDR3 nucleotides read TGCGCCAGCAGTGAAAGTAACGGGGGCGAGCAGTACTTC.

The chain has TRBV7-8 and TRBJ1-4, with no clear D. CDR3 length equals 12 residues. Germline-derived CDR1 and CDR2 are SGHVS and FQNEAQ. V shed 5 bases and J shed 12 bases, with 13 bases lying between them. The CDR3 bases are TGTGCCAGCAGCCGCCGGGGAAGGGAACTGTTTTTT. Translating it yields CASSRRGRELFF.

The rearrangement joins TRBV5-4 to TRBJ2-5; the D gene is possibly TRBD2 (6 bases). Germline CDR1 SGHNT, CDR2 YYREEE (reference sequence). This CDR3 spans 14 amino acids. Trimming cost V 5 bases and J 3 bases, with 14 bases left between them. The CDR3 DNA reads TGTGCCAGCAGATCCCGGGTAGCGGAAGAGACCCAGTACTTC. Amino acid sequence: CASRSRVAEETQYF.

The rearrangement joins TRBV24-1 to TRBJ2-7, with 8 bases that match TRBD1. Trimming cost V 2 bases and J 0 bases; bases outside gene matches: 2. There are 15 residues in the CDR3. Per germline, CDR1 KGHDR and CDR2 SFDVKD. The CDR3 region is CATSDSTGASYEQYF. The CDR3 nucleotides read TGTGCCACCAGTGATTCGACAGGGGCCTCCTACGAGCAGTACTTC.

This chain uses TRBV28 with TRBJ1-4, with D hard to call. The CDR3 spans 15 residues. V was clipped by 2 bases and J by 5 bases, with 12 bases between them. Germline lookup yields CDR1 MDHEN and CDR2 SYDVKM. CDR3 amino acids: CASSLPGTRNEKLFF. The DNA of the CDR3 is TGTGCCAGCAGTTTACCCGGTACCCGAAATGAAAAACTGTTTTTT.

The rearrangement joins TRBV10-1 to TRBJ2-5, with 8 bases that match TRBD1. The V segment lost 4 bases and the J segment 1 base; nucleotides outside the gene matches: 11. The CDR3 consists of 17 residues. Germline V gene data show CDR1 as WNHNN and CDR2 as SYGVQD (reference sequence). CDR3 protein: CASSGGPSTGVQETQYF. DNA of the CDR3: TGCGCCAGCAGTGGGGGGCCATCGACAGGGGTCCAAGAGACCCAGTACTTC.

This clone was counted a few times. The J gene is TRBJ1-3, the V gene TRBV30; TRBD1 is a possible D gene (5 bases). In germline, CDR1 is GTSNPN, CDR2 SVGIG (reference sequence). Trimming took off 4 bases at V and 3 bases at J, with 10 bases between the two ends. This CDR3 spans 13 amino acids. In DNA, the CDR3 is TGTGCCTGGACGTCCGGGGGTGGAAACACCATATATTTT. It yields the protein CAWTSGGGNTIYF.

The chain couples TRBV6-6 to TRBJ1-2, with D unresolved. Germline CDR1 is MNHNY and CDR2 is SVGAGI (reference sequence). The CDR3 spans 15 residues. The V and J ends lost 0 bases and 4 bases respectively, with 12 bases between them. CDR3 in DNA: TGTGCCAGCAGTTACTCGGTCGGCGCACCCTATGGCTACACCTTC. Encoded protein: CASSYSVGAPYGYTF.

In DNA form, the CDR3 reads TGTGCCAGCAGTGAAGGGGGACTAGCAATCAATGAGCAGTTCTTC. Protein: CASSEGGLAINEQFF. The chain combines TRBV2 with TRBJ2-1, with 9 bases that match TRBD2. V gave up 1 base and J gave up 6 bases; unmatched junction bases: 4. CDR3 length: 15 residues. Germline values: CDR1 SNHLY, CDR2 FYNNEI. Full variable domain (remainder filled in from reference TRBV2 and TRBJ2-1): EPEVTQTPSHQVTQMGQEVILRCVPISNHLYFYWYRQILGQKVEFLVSFYNNEISEKSEIFDDQFSVERPDGSNFTLKIRSTKLEDSAMYFCASSEGGLAINEQFFGPGTRLTVL.

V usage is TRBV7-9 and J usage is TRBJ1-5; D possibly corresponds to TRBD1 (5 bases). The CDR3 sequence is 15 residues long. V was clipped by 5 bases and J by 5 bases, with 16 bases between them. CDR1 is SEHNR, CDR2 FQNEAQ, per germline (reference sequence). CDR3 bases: TGTGCCAGCAGCGCCTCAGGGTGGGGAGATCAGCCCCAGCATTTT. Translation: CASSASGWGDQPQHF.

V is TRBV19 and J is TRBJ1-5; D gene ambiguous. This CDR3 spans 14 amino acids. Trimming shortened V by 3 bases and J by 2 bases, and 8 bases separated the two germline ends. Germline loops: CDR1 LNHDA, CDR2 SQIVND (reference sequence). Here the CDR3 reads CASSILRGNQPQHF. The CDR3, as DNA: TGTGCCAGTAGTATCCTTAGGGGCAATCAGCCCCAGCATTTT.

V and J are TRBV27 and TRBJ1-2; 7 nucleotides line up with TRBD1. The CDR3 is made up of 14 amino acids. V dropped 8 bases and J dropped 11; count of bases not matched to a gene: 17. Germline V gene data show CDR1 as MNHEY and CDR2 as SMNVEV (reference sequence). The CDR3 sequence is CASGRQGLSLGYTF. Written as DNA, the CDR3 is TGTGCCAGCGGCCGACAGGGCCTAAGTCTCGGGTACACCTTC.